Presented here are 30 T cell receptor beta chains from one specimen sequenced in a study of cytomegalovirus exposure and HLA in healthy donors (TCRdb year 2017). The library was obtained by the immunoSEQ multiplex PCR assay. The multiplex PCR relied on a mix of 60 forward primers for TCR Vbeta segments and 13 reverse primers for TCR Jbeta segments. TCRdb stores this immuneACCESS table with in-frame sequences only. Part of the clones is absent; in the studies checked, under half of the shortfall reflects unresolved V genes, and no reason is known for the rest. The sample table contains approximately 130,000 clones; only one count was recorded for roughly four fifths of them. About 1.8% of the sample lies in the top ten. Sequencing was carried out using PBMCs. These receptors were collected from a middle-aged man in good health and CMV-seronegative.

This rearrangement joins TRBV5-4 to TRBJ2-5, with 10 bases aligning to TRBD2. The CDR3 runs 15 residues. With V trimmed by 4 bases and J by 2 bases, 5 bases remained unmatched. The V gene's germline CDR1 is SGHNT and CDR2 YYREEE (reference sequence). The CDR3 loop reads CASSPPLAGQETQYF. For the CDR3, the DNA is TGTGCCAGCAGCCCCCCACTAGCGGGGCAAGAGACCCAGTACTTC. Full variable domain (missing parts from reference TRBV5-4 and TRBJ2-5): ETGVTQSPTHLIKTRGQQVTLRCSSQSGHNTVSWYQQALGQGPQFIFQYYREEENGRGNFPPRFSGLQFPNYSSELNVNALELDDSALYLCASSPPLAGQETQYFGPGTRLLVL.

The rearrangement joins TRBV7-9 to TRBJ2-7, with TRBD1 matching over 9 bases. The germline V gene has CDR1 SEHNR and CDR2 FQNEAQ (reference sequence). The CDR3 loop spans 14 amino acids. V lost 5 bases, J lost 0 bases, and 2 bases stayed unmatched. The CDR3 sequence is CASSAQGASYEQYF. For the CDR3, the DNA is TGTGCCAGCAGCGCACAGGGGGCCTCCTACGAGCAGTACTTC.

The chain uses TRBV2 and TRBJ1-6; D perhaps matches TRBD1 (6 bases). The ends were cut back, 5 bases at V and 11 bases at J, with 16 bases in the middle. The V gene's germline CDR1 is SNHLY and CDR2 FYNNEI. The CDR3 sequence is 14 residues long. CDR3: CASSISGEDAPLHF. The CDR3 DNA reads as TGTGCCAGCAGTATTTCAGGGGAAGACGCACCCCTCCACTTT.

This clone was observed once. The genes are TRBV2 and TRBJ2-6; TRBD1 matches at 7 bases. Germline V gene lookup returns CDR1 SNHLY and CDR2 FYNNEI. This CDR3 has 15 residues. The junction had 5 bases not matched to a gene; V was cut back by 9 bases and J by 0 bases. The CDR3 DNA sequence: TGTGCCAGTCACGACAGGGACTCTGGGGCCAACGTCCTGACTTTC. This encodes CASHDRDSGANVLTF.

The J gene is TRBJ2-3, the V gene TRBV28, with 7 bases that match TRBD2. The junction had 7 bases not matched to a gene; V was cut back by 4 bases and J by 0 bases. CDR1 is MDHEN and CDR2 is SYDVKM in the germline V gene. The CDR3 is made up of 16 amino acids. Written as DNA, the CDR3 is TGTGCCAGCAGTTCCCCGGGTAGCGGGAGCACAGATACGCAGTATTTT. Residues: CASSSPGSGSTDTQYF.

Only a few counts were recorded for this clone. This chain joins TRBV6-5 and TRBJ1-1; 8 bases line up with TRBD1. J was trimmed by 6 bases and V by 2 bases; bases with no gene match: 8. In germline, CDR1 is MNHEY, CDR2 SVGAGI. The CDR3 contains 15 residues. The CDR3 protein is CASSYTGQGLSEAFF. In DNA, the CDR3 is TGTGCCAGCAGTTACACTGGACAGGGATTATCTGAAGCTTTCTTT.

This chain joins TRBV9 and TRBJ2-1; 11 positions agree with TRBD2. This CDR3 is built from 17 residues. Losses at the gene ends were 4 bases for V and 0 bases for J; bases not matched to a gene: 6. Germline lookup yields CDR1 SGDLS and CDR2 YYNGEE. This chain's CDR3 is CASSPRLAGSSYNEQFF. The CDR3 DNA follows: TGTGCCAGCAGCCCGAGACTAGCGGGGAGCTCCTACAATGAGCAGTTCTTC.

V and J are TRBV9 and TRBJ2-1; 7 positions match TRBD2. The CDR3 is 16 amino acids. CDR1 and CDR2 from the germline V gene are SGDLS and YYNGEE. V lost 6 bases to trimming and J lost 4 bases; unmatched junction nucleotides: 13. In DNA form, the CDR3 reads TGTGCCAGCACCCTGGATGTGGGAGGGGCGTACAATGAGCAGTTCTTC. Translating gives CASTLDVGGAYNEQFF. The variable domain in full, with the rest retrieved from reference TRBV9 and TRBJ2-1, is DSGVTQTPKHLITATGQRVTLRCSPRSGDLSVYWYQQSLDQGLQFLIQYYNGEERAKGNILERFSAQQFPDLHSELNLSSLELGDSALYFCASTLDVGGAYNEQFFGPGTRLTVL.

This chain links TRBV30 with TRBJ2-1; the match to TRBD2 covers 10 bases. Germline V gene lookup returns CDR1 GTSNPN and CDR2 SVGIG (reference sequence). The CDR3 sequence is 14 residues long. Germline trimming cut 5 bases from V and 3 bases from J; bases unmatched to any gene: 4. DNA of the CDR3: TGTGCCTGGGCGCGGACTAGCGGCTACAATGAGCAGTTCTTC. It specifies CAWARTSGYNEQFF.

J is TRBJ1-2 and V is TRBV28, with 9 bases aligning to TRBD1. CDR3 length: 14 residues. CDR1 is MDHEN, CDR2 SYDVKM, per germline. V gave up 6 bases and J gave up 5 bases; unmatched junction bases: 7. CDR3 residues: CASRPGQGRYGYTF. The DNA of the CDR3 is TGTGCCAGCAGACCAGGACAGGGGAGGTATGGCTACACCTTC.

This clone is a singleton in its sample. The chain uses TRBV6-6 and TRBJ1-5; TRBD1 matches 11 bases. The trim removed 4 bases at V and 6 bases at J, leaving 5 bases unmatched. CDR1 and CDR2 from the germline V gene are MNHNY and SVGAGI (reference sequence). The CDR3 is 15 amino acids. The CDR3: CASSSPGQGVQPQHF. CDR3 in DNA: TGTGCCAGCAGTTCACCGGGACAGGGGGTTCAGCCCCAGCATTTT.

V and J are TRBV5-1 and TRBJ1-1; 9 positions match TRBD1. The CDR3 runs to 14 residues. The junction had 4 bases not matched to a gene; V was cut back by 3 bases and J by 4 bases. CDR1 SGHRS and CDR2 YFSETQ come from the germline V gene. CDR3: CASSWGQGRTEAFF. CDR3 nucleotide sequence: TGCGCCAGCAGCTGGGGACAGGGTCGCACTGAAGCTTTCTTT.

The CDR3 DNA is TGTGCCAGCAGTGCGCCTAGCGGGATCGCAGATACGCAGTATTTT. It encodes CASSAPSGIADTQYF. V and J are TRBV28 and TRBJ2-3; 9 bases are shared with TRBD2. V was pared by 5 bases and J by 4 bases, with 7 bases of the junction left unmatched. The germline gives CDR1 MDHEN, CDR2 SYDVKM. The CDR3 spans 15 residues.

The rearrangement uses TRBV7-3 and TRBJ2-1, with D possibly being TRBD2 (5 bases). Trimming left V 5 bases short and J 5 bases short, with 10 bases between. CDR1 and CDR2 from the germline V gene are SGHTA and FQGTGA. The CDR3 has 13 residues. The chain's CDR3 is CASSRTWNNEQFF. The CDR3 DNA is TGTGCCAGCAGCCGGACTTGGAACAATGAGCAGTTCTTC.

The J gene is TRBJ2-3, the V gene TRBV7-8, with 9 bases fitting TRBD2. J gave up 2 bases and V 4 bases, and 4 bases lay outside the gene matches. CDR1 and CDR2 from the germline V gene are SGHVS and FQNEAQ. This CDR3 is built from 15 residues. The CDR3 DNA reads TGTGCCAGCAGCTCGACTAGCGGAACCACAGATACGCAGTATTTT. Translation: CASSSTSGTTDTQYF.

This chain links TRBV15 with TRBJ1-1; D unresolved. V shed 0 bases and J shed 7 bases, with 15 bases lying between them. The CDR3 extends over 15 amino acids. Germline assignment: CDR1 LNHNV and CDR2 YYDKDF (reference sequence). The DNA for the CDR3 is TGTGCCACCAGCAGAGAGACGGCTCTCCGGGTTGAAGCTTTCTTT. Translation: CATSRETALRVEAFF.

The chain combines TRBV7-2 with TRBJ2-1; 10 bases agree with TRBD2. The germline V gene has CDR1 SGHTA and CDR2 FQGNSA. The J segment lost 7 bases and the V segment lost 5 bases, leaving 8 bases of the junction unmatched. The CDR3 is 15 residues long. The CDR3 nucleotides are TGTGCCAGCAGCCCAACTAGCGGGGAAGGGAATGAGCAGTTCTTC. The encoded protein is CASSPTSGEGNEQFF.

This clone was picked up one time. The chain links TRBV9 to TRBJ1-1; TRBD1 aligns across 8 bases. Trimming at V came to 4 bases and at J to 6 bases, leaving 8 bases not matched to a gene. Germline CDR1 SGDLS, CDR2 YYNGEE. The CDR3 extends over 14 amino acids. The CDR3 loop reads CASSPSPQGAEAFF. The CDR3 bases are TGTGCCAGCAGCCCCTCCCCACAGGGGGCTGAAGCTTTCTTT.

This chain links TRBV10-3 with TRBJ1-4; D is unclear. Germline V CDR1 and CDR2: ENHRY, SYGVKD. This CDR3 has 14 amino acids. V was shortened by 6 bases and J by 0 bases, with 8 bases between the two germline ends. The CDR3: CAIRDTATNEKLFF. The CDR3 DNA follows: TGTGCCATCAGAGACACTGCAACTAATGAAAAACTGTTTTTT.

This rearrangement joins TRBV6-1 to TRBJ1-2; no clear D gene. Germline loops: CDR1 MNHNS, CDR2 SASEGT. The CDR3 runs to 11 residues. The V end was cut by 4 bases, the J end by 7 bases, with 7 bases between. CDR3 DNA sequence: TGTGCCAGCAGTGCCTATAGTGGCTACACCTTC. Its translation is CASSAYSGYTF.

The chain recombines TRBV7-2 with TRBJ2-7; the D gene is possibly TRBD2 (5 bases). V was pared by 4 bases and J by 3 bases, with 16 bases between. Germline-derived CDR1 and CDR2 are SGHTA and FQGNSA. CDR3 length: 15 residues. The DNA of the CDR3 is TGTGCCAGCAGCTCCGGGGTAGGAGCTAACTACGAGCAGTACTTC. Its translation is CASSSGVGANYEQYF.

DNA for the CDR3: TGCGCCAGCAGCCCCGGTGAGAAACTGTTTTTT. Amino acids: CASSPGEKLFF. This sequence joins TRBV5-1 and TRBJ1-4; D remains unclear. CDR3 length: 11 residues. Germline-derived CDR1 and CDR2 are SGHRS and YFSETQ. Trimming shortened V by 4 bases and J by 11 bases, and 9 bases separated the two germline ends.

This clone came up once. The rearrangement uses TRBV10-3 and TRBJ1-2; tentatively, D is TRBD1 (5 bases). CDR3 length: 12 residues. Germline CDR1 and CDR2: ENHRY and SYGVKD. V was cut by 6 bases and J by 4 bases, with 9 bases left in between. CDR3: CAIRAGSYGYTF. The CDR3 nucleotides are TGTGCCATCAGGGCAGGGTCCTATGGCTACACCTTC.

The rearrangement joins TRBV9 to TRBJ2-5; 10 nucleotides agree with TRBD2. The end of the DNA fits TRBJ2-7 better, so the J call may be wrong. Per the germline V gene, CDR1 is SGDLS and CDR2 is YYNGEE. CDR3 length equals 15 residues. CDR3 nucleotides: TGTGCCAGCAGCGCCGGACTAGCGGAAAACTACGAGCAGTACTTC. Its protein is CASSAGLAENYEQYF.

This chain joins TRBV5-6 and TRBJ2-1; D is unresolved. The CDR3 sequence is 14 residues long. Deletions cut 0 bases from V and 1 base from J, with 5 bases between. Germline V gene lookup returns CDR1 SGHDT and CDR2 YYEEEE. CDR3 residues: CASSLDGSYNEQFF. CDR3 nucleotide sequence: TGTGCCAGCAGCTTGGACGGGTCCTACAATGAGCAGTTCTTC.

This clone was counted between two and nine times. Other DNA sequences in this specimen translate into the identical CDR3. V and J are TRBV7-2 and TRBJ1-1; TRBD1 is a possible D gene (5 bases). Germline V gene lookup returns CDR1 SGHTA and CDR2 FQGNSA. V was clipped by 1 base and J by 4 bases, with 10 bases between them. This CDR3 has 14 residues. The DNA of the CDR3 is TGTGCCAGCAGCTTAGTCCCAGGGATCACTGAAGCTTTCTTT. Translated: CASSLVPGITEAFF. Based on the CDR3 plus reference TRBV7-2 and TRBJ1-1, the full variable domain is GAGVSQSPSNKVTEKGKDVELRCDPISGHTALYWYRQSLGQGLEFLIYFQGNSAPDKSGLPSDRFSAERTGGSVSTLTIQRTQQEDSAVYLCASSLVPGITEAFFGQGTRLTVV.

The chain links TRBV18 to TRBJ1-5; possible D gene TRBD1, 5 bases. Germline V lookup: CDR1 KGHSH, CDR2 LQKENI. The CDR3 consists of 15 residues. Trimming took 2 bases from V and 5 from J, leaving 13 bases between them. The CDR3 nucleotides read TGTGCCAGCTCACCAGGACAAGGTTTTGATCAGCCCCAGCATTTT. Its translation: CASSPGQGFDQPQHF.

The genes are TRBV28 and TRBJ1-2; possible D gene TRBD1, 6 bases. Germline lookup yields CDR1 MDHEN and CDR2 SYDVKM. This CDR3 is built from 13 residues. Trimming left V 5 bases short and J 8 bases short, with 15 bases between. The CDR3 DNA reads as TGTGCCAGCAGTAAACAGGGATGGCGGGGCTACACCTTC. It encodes CASSKQGWRGYTF.

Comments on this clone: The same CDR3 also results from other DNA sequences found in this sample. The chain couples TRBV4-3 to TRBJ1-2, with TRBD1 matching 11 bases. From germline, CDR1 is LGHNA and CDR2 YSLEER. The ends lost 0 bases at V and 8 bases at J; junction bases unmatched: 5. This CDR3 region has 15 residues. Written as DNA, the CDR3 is TGCGCCAGCAGCCAAGAACGGGACAGGGGGTACGGCTACACCTTC. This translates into CASSQERDRGYGYTF.

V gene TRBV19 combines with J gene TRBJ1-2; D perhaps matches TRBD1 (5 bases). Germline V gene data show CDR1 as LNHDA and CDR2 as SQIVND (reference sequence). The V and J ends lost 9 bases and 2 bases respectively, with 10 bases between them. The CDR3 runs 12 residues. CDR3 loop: CASLGGNYGYTF. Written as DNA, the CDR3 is TGTGCCAGCCTCGGGGGAAACTATGGCTACACCTTC.